The source of this TCR beta chain is a study of follicular helper T cells after annual influenza vaccination. Regarding time point: 2014-2015 season, pre-vaccination. Non-naive CD4+CXCR5+PD-1+ cTfh were sorted into ICOS+CD38+ and ICOS-CD38- fractions. Study results and caveats: Only roughly 9.5-21% of analyzed cells yielded productive TCRB sequences.

The CDR3 runs to 18 residues. CDR1 is SGDLS, CDR2 YYNGEE, per germline. Trimming removed 3 bases from V and 0 bases from J; junction bases left unmatched: 6. Concerning this clone: Its antigen remains unidentified.

Repertoires were generated with immunoSEQ multiplex PCR, while TCRdb's copy carries only in-frame clones and drops some. The sample has over 8,000 clones; around four fifths are singletons. This specimen was CXCR5+ CD38- circulating T follicular helper cells from blood, taken on the day of influenza vaccination. Noted subset: circulating Tfh, non-naive CD4+CXCR5+PD-1+ (ICOS+CD38+ or ICOS-CD38-). The TCR originated in an adult who received the influenza vaccine. V and J are TRBV9 and TRBJ2-6; 10 positions agree with TRBD1. The CDR3 DNA reads as TGTGCCAGCAGCGAAACCGGGACAGGGGTCTCTGGGGCCAACGTCCTGACTTTC. This translates into CASSETGTGVSGANVLTF.